This entry concerns a single TCR beta chain. Its matching antigen is unknown. The record originates from a study of T cell repertoires in cytomegalovirus infection. Study-level background: Newly reported HLA-C-restricted and thoroughly characterized HLA-B-restricted CMV epitopes were employed. Public signatures in TCR beta pointed to CMV infection and matching HLA type.

The CDR3 has 17 amino acids. V was pared by 2 bases and J by 3 bases, with 17 bases between. Germline-derived CDR1 and CDR2 are SNHLY and FYNNEI. Findings and caveats of the study: People with CMV and the relevant HLA were identified by cumulative public TCR beta family frequency. HLA-C-restricted CMV-specific TCR beta clonotypes were dominant in the ex vivo response.

MiXCR, applied by TCRdb to the reads, yields one record per CDR3 protein. The sample has about 140,000 distinct CDR3 sequences, around 32% seen once. This TCR was sampled from a human donor in good health (CMV status not recorded). Some clones in this sample may be carry-over from other donors' samples. The material was CD8+ T cells from cultured PBMCs, obtained from culture after CMV antigen stimulation. This chain connects TRBV2 to TRBJ1-3; a weak D match, TRBD1 (6 bases). This CDR3 reads CASSESLGGARGNTIYF. In DNA form, the CDR3 reads TGTGCCAGCAGTGAATCCCTCGGGGGGGCGCGTGGAAACACCATATATTTT.